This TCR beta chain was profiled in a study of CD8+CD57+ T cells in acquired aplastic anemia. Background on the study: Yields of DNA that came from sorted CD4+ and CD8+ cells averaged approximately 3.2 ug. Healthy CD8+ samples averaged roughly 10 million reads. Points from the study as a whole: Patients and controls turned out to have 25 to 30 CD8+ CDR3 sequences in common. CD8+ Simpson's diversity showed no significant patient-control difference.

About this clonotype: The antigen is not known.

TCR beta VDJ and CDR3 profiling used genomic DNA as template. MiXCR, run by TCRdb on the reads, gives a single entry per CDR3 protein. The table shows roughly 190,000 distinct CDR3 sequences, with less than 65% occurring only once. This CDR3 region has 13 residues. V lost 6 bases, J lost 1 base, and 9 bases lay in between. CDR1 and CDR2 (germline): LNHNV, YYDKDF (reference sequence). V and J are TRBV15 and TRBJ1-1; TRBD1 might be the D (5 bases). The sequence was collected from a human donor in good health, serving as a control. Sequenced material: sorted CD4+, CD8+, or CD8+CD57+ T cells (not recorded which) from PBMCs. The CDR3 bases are TGTGCCACCAGAGGCGACAGGAACACTGAAGCTTTCTTT. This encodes CATRGDRNTEAFF.